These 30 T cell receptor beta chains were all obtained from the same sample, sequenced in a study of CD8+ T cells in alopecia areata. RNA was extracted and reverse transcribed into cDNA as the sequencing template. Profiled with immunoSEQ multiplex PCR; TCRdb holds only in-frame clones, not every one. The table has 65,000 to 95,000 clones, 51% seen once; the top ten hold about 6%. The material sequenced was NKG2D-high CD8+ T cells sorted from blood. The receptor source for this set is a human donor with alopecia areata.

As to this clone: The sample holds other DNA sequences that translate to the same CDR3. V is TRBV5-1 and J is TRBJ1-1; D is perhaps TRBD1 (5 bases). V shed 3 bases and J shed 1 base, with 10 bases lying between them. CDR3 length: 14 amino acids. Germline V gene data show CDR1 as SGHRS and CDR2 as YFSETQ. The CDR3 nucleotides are TGCGCCAGCAGCTGGGGGACGGAGAACACTGAAGCTTTCTTT. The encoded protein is CASSWGTENTEAFF.

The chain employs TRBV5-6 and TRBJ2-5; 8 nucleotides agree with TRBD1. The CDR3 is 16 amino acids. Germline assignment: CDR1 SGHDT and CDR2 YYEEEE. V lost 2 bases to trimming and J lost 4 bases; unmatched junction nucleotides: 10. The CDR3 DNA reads TGTGCCAGCAGCTTCCCGACAGGGGATGCGAGAGAGACCCAGTACTTC. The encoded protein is CASSFPTGDARETQYF.

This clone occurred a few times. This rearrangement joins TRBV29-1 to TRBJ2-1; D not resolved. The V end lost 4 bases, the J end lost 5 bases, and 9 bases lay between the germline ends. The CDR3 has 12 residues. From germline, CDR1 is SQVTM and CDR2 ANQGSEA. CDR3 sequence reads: CSVGTHNNEQFF. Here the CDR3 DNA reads TGCAGCGTTGGTACTCATAACAATGAGCAGTTCTTC.

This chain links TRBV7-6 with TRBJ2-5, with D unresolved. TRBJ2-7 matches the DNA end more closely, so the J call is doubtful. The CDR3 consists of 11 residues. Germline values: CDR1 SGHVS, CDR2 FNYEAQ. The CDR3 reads CASGSSLEQYF. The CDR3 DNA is TGTGCCAGCGGCAGTTCCCTCGAGCAGTACTTC.

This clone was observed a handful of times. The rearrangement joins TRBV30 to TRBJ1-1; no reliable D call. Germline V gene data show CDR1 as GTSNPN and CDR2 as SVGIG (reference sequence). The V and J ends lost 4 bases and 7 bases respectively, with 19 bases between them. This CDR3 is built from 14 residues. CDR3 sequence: CAWNPGLGENEAFF. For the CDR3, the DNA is TGTGCCTGGAACCCAGGCCTTGGAGAGAATGAAGCTTTCTTT.

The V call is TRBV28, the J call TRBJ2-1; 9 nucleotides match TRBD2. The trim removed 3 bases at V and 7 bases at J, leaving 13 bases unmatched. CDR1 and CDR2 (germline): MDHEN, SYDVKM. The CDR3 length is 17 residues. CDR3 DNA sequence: TGTGCCAGCAGTTTTCTAGCGGGGCCGAGTATAAGTAATGAGCAGTTCTTC. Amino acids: CASSFLAGPSISNEQFF.

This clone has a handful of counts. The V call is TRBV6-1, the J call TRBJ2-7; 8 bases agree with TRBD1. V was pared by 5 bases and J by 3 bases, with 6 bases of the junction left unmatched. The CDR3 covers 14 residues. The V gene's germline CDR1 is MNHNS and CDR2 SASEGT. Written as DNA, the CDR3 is TGTGCCAGCAGTAGGACAGGGAATTTCTACGAGCAGTACTTC. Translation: CASSRTGNFYEQYF.

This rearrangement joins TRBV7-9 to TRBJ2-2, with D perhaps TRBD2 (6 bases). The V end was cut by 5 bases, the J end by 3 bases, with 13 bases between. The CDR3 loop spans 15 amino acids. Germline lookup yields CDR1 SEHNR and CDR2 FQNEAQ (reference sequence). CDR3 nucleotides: TGTGCCAGCAGCCTTCTACTAGCTGACACCGGGGAGCTGTTTTTT. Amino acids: CASSLLLADTGELFF.

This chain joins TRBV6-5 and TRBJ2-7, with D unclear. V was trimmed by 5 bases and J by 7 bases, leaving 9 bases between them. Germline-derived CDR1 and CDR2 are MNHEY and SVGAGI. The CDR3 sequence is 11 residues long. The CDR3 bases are TGTGCCAGCAGTACCGATTGGGAGCAGTACTTC. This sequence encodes CASSTDWEQYF.

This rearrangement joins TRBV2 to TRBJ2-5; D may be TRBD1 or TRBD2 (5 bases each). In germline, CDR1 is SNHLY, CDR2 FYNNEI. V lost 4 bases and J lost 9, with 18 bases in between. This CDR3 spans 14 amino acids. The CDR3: CASSGRKDRGAQYF. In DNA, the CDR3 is TGTGCCAGCAGTGGGAGGAAGGACCGAGGGGCCCAGTACTTC.

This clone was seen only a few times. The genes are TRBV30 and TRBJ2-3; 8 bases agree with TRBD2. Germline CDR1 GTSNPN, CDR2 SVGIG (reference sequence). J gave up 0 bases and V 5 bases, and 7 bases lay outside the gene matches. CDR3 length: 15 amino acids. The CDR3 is CAWDLIAGSTDTQYF. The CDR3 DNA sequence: TGTGCCTGGGACCTAATAGCGGGAAGCACAGATACGCAGTATTTT. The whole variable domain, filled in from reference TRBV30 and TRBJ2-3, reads SQTIHQWPATLVQPVGSPLSLECTVEGTSNPNLYWYRQAAGRGLQLLFYSVGIGQISSEVPQNLSASRPQDRQFILSSKKLLLSDSGFYLCAWDLIAGSTDTQYFGPGTRLTVL.

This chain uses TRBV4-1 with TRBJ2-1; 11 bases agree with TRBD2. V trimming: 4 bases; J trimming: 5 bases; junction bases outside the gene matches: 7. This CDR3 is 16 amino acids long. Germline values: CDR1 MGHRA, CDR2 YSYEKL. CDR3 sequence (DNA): TGCGCCAGCAGCCGCCCCCTAGCGGGGGGCCACAATGAGCAGTTCTTC. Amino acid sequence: CASSRPLAGGHNEQFF.

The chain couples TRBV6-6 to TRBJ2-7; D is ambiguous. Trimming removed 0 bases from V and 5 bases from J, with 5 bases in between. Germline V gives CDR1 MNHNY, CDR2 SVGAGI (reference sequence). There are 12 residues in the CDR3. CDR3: CASSYSSDEQYF. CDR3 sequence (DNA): TGTGCCAGCAGTTACTCTTCCGACGAGCAGTACTTC.

The CDR3 nucleotides are TGTGCCAGCATCGCAGATACGCAGTATTTT. It yields the protein CASIADTQYF. The chain has TRBV2 and TRBJ2-3; D not certain. CDR1 and CDR2 from the germline V gene are SNHLY and FYNNEI. The CDR3 totals 10 residues. V lost 7 bases to trimming and J lost 4 bases, with 3 bases between them.

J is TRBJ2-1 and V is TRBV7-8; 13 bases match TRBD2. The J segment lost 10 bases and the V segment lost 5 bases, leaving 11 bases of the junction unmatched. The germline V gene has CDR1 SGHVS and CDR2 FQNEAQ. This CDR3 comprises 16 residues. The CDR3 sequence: CASSRGLAGAGNEQFF. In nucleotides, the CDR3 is TGTGCCAGCAGCCGCGGACTAGCGGGAGCCGGGAACGAGCAGTTCTTC. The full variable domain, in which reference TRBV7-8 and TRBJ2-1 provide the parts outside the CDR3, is GAGVSQSPRYKVAKRGQDVALRCDPISGHVSLFWYQQALGQGPEFLTYFQNEAQLDKSGLPSDRFFAERPEGSVSTLKIQRTQQEDSAVYLCASSRGLAGAGNEQFFGPGTRLTVL.

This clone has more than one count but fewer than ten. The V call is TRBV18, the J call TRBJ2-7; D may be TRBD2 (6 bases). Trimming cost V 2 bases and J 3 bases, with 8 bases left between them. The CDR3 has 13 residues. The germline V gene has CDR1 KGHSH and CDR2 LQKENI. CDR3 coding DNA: TGTGCCAGCTCACCAGCGGGGCACTACGAGCAGTACTTC. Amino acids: CASSPAGHYEQYF.

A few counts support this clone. The chain's CDR3 is CSVVMRLAGFGETQYF. The CDR3, as DNA: TGCAGCGTTGTAATGCGACTAGCGGGATTTGGGGAGACCCAGTACTTC. The chain carries TRBV29-1 and TRBJ2-5; 11 bases align to TRBD2. CDR3 length equals 16 residues. The junction had 12 bases not matched to a gene; V was cut back by 4 bases and J by 5 bases. Germline CDR1 reads SQVTM; CDR2 reads ANQGSEA. Based on the CDR3 plus reference TRBV29-1 and TRBJ2-5, the full variable domain is SAVISQKPSRDICQRGTSLTIQCQVDSQVTMMFWYRQQPGQSLTLIATANQGSEATYESGFVIDKFPISRPNLTFSTLTVSNMSPEDSSIYLCSVVMRLAGFGETQYFGPGTRLLVL.

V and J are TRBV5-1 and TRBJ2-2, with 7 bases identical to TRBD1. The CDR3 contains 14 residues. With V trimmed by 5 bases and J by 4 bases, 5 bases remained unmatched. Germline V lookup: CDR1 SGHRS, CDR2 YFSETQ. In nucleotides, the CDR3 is TGCGCCAGCAGACCTGACAGGGCCACCGGGGAGCTGTTTTTT. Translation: CASRPDRATGELFF.

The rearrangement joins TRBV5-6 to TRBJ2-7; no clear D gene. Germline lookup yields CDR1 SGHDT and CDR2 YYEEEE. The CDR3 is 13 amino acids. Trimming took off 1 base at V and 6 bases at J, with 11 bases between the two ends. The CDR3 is CASSLQGFGEQYF. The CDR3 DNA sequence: TGTGCCAGCAGCTTGCAAGGGTTTGGCGAGCAGTACTTC.

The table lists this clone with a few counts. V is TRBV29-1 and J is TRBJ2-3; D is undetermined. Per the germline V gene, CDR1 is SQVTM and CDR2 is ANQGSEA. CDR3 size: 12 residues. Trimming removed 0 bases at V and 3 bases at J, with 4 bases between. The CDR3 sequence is CSVEEITDTQYF. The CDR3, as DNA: TGCAGCGTTGAAGAGATTACAGATACGCAGTATTTT.

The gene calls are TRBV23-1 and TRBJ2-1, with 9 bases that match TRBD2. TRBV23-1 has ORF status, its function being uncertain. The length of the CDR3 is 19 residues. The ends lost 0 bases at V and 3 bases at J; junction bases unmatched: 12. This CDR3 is CASSQSSEREVPDYNEQFF. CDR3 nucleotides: TGCGCCAGCAGTCAATCTTCAGAGCGGGAGGTCCCCGACTACAATGAGCAGTTCTTC.

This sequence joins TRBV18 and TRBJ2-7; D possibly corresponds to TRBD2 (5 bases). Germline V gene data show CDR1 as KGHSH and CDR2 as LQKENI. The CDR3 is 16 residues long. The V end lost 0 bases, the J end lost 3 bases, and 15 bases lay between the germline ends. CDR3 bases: TGTGCCAGCTCACCACCCGCTAGTAGGGAGAGCTACGAGCAGTACTTC. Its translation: CASSPPASRESYEQYF.

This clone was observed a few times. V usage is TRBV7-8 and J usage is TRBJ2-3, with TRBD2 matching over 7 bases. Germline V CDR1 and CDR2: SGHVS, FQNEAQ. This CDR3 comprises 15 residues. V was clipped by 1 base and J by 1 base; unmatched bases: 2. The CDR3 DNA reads TGTGCCAGCAGCTTAGGACTAGCCGGCACAGATACGCAGTATTTT. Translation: CASSLGLAGTDTQYF.

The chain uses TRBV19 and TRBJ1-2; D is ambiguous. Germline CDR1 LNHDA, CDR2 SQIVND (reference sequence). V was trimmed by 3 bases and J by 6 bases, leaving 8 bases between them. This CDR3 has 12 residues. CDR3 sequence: CASSIHGNGYTF. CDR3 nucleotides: TGTGCCAGTAGTATCCACGGAAATGGCTACACCTTC.

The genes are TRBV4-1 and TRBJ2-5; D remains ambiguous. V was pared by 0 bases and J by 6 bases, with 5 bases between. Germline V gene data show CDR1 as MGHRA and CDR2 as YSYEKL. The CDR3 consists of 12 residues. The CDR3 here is CASSQDGQTQYF. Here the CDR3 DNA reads TGCGCCAGCAGCCAAGATGGACAGACCCAGTACTTC.

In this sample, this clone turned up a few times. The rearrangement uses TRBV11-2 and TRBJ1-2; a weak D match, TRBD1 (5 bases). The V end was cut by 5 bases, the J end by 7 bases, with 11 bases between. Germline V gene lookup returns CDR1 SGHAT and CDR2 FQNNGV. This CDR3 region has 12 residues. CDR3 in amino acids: CASSSRGVGYTF. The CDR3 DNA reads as TGTGCCAGCAGCAGTAGGGGCGTTGGCTACACCTTC.

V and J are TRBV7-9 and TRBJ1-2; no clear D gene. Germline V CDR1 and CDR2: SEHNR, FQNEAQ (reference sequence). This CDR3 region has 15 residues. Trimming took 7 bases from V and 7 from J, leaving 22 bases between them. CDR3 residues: CASTDSAREHVGYTF. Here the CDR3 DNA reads TGTGCCAGCACCGATTCTGCGAGGGAACACGTTGGCTACACCTTC. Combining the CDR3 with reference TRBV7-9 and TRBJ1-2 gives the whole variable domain DTGVSQNPRHKITKRGQNVTFRCDPISEHNRLYWYRQTLGQGPEFLTYFQNEAQLEKSRLLSDRFSAERPKGSFSTLEIQRTEQGDSAMYLCASTDSAREHVGYTFGSGTRLTVV.

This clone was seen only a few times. CDR3 in DNA: TGCAGCGCTGCATCGGCAGACTCATACGAGCAGTACTTC. Translation: CSAASADSYEQYF. The V gene is TRBV29-1, the J gene TRBJ2-7; D is unclear. Germline CDR1 and CDR2: SQVTM and ANQGSEA. V gave up 7 bases and J gave up 4 bases, with 17 bases separating them. CDR3 size: 13 residues.

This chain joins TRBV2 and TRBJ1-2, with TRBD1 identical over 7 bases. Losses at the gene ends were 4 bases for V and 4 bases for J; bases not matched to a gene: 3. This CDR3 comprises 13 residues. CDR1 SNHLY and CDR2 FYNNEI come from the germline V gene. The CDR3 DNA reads TGTGCCAGCAGTGGACCAGGGGGCTATGGCTACACCTTC. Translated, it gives CASSGPGGYGYTF.

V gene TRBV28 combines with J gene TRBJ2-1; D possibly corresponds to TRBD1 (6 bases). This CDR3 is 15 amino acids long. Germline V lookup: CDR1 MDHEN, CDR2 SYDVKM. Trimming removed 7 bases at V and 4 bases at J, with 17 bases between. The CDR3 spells CASNIPGHGYNEQFF. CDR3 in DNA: TGTGCCAGCAATATCCCGGGACACGGGTACAATGAGCAGTTCTTC.